These T cell receptor beta chains were read from a single sample in a study of glioma-infiltrating T cells after dendritic cell vaccination. Using immunoSEQ multiplex PCR, the repertoire was profiled, and TCRdb retains in-frame clones only, with some absent. Altogether fewer than 85,000 clones are present, around 90% being singletons, with the ten largest covering around 2.4%. The sample was blood, taken after dendritic cell vaccination. Receptors were obtained from a human donor with glioblastoma. Each CDR3 is given with its conserved first and last residue. The D gene is left open where the match is weak. The listing skips clone size in some rows; elsewhere it reads once, few, many or a size class.

TRBV4-1	TRBJ2-7	.	.	TGCGCCAGCAGCCAAGCGCACAGAACGACCTACGAGCAGTACTTC	CASSQAHRTTYEQYF
TRBV5-1	TRBJ2-7	TRBD1	.	TGCGCCAGCAGCTTAAAGGACAGGAACGAGCAGTACTTC	CASSLKDRNEQYF
TRBV6-6	TRBJ2-5	.	.	TGTGCCAGCAGTTACCGGACAGCAACTCAAGAGACCCAGTACTTC	CASSYRTATQETQYF
TRBV7-9	TRBJ2-1	.	.	TGTGCCAGCGCGGGGTACAATGAGCAGTTCTTC	CASAGYNEQFF
TRBV7-9	TRBJ2-7	TRBD1	.	TGTGCCAGCAGCTTGGTGCGAACCGGGACAGGGGTAGACGAGCAGTACTTC	CASSLVRTGTGVDEQYF
TRBV7-9	TRBJ1-4	.	few	TGTGCCAGCAGCATCTCGGGAGAAAAACTGTTTTTT	CASSISGEKLFF
TRBV19	TRBJ2-7	.	.	TGTGCCAGTAGGGACTACCAGAGCTCCTACGAGCAGTACTTC	CASRDYQSSYEQYF
TRBV11-2	TRBJ2-2	TRBD2	.	TGTGCCAGCAAAGGGGGACTAGTAGGAACCGGGGAGCTGTTTTTT	CASKGGLVGTGELFF
TRBV5-4	TRBJ2-1	.	.	TGTGCCAGCAGCTTTCGTCTAGACGGGTCCAATGAGCAGTTCTTC	CASSFRLDGSNEQFF
TRBV28	TRBJ2-5	TRBD1	.	TGTGCCAGCATCCCCTCAACCCCGGCAGGGGGAGAGGAGACCCAGTACTTC	CASIPSTPAGGEETQYF
TRBV7-2	TRBJ2-2	.	.	TGTGCCAGCAGCCTCCGCGGGACCACCGGGGAGCTGTTTTTT	CASSLRGTTGELFF
TRBV2	TRBJ2-6	TRBD1	.	TGTGCCAGCAGAGGACAGGGCGACCCAGGGGCCAACGTCCTGACTTTC	CASRGQGDPGANVLTF
TRBV12-5	TRBJ1-6	.	.	TGTGCTAGTGGTTTGGTACCCCCTCGGTCACCCCTCCACTTT	CASGLVPPRSPLHF
TRBV27	TRBJ2-6	.	.	TGTGCCAGCAGTTTATTCCCCTCGGGATCTGGGGCCAACGTCCTGACTTTC	CASSLFPSGSGANVLTF
TRBV5-1	TRBJ1-2	TRBD1	.	TGCGCCAGCAGCAGGGGACAGGGGGCAGTCGGCTACACCTTC	CASSRGQGAVGYTF
TRBV4-3	TRBJ2-1	TRBD2	.	TGCGCCAGCAGCCAAGGCCCTTATAGCGGGAGTAGCAATGAGCAGTTCTTC	CASSQGPYSGSSNEQFF
TRBV29-1	TRBJ1-1	.	.	TGCAGCGGACAGTTGAACACTGAAGCTTTCTTT	CSGQLNTEAFF
TRBV12-5	TRBJ2-1	TRBD2	.	TGTGCTAGTGGTTTGACCTCTAGCGGGAGGCTCGATGAGCAGTTCTTC	CASGLTSSGRLDEQFF
TRBV11-2	TRBJ2-1	TRBD2	once	TGTGCCAGCAGCTCATGGGGGGGTTCGCGGAATGAGCAGTTCTTC	CASSSWGGSRNEQFF
TRBV4-2	TRBJ1-4	.	.	TGTGCCAGCAGCCAACGGGGGGCGAAGGAAGAAAAACTGTTTTTT	CASSQRGAKEEKLFF
TRBV11-3	TRBJ1-1	.	.	TGTGCCAGCAGCTTTGGGGGGTCTAACACTGAAGCTTTCTTT	CASSFGGSNTEAFF
TRBV5-6	TRBJ2-5	TRBD2	.	TGTGCCAGCAGTCTTCCCCTAGCGGGGGAAGAGACCCAGTACTTC	CASSLPLAGEETQYF
TRBV19	TRBJ1-3	.	.	TGTGCCAGTAGTATTTACAGTAACTCTGGAAACACCATATATTTT	CASSIYSNSGNTIYF
TRBV23-1	TRBJ2-7	.	once	TGCGCCAGCAGTCTTTGGGAGGAGGAGACCTCCTACGAGCAGTACTTC	CASSLWEEETSYEQYF
TRBV18	TRBJ1-5	.	.	TGTGCCAGCTCACCGGAACAGGGAGCCAATCAGCCCCAGCATTTT	CASSPEQGANQPQHF
TRBV11-2	TRBJ1-2	TRBD1	.	TGTGCCAGCACCAAGACAGGGGGCGAGGGCGGCTACACCTTC	CASTKTGGEGGYTF
TRBV4-2	TRBJ2-7	.	few	TGTGCCAGCAGCCAACTAGCGAAGAGCTCCTACGAGCAGTACTTC	CASSQLAKSSYEQYF
TRBV10-3	TRBJ2-2	.	few	TGTGCCATCAGTGACAGGGGAGACACCGGGGAGCTGTTTTTT	CAISDRGDTGELFF
TRBV5-6	TRBJ2-2	TRBD1	.	TGTGCCAGCAGCTCCGGGACAGGGGGAGGCACCGGGGAGCTGTTTTTT	CASSSGTGGGTGELFF
TRBV25-1	TRBJ2-7	TRBD1	.	TGTGCCAGCAGTGAATTGGGACAGTTACACGAGCAGTACTTC	CASSELGQLHEQYF
TRBV14	TRBJ2-1	.	once	TGTGCCAGCAGCCAGCAACAGGTCAATGAGCAGTTCTTC	CASSQQQVNEQFF
TRBV10-2	TRBJ2-7	.	.	TGCGCCAGCCCCCCTCCCGCCTACGAGCAGTACTTC	CASPPPAYEQYF
TRBV10-3	TRBJ1-1	.	.	TGTGCCATCAACACAGCTGCCATGAACACTGCAGCTTTCTTT	CAINTAAMNTAAFF
TRBV5-1	TRBJ2-3	.	.	TGCGCCAGCAGCACGGGACTCTCCCCGCGCGATACGCAGTATTTT	CASSTGLSPRDTQYF
TRBV14	TRBJ2-5	.	.	TGTGCCAGCAGCCGACTTAACCAAGAGACCCAGTACTTC	CASSRLNQETQYF
TRBV9	TRBJ1-2	.	.	TGTGCCAGCAGCGTAGTTAGTGGCTACACCTTC	CASSVVSGYTF
TRBV6-6	TRBJ1-2	TRBD1	.	TGTGCCAGCAGTTTTGGGACAGACTATGGCTACACCTTC	CASSFGTDYGYTF
TRBV11-1	TRBJ2-1	.	.	TGTGCCAGCAGCTTATCCTCTTCGCATGCGGGAAGGTCCTACAATGAGCAGTTCTTC	CASSLSSSHAGRSYNEQFF
TRBV10-1	TRBJ2-2	.	few	TGCGCCAGCAGCGCAGCGAACACCGGGGAGCTGTTTTTT	CASSAANTGELFF
TRBV5-1	TRBJ2-4	.	.	TGCGCCAGCAGCCCGCTATTGGGCGGACTAGCCAAAAACATTCAGTACTTC	CASSPLLGGLAKNIQYF
TRBV6-5	TRBJ1-2	.	once	TGTGCCAGCAGTTACTCGATGGGCTACAGAGGCTACACCTTC	CASSYSMGYRGYTF
TRBV7-9	TRBJ2-2	TRBD2	.	TGTGCCAGCAGGCAGACTAGCGGGGCAAACACCGGGGAGCTGTTTTTT	CASRQTSGANTGELFF
TRBV6-1	TRBJ2-1	TRBD2	.	TGTGCCAGCACTGAGCGGGACCCGAGCAATGAGCAGTTCTTC	CASTERDPSNEQFF
TRBV11-2	TRBJ1-2	TRBD1	.	TGTGCCAGCAGCTCAACAGGGGGAGCCTATGGCTACACCTTC	CASSSTGGAYGYTF
TRBV5-1	TRBJ2-2	TRBD1	.	TGCGCCAGCAGCTTAGTCACAGGGGGCACCGGGGAGCTGTTTTTT	CASSLVTGGTGELFF
TRBV27	TRBJ1-2	.	few	TGTGCCAGCAGAAAACCCGGGAGTAACTATGGCTACACCTTC	CASRKPGSNYGYTF